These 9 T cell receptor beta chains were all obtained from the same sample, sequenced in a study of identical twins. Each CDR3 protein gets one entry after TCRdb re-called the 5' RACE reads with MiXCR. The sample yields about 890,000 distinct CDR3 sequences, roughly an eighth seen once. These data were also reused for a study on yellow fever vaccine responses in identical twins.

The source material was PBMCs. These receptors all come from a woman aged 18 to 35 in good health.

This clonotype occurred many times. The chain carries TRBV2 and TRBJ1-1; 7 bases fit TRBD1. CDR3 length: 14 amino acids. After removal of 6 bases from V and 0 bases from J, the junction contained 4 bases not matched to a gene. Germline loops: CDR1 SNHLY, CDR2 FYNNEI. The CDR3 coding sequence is TGTGCCAGCAGGAGACAGGGAATGAACACTGAAGCTTTCTTT. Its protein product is CASRRQGMNTEAFF.

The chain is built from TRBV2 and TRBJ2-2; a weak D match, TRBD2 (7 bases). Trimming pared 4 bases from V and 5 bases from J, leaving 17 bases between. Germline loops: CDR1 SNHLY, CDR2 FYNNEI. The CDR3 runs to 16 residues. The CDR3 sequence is CASSGLGGAMTGELFF. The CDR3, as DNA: TGTGCCAGCAGTGGGTTGGGGGGGGCGATGACCGGGGAGCTGTTTTTT.

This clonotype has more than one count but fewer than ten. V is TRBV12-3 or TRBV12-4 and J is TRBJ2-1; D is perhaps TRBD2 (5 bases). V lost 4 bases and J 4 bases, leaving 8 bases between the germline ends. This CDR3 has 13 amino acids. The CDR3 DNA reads TGTGCCAGCAGTTATCGCGGGTACAATGAGCAGTTCTTC. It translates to CASSYRGYNEQFF.

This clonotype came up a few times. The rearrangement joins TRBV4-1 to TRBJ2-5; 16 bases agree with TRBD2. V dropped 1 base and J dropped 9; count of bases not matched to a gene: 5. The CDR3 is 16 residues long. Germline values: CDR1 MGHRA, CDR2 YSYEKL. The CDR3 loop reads CASSQAMGTSGGAQYF. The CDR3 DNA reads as TGCGCCAGCAGCCAAGCCATGGGGACTAGCGGGGGGGCCCAGTACTTC.

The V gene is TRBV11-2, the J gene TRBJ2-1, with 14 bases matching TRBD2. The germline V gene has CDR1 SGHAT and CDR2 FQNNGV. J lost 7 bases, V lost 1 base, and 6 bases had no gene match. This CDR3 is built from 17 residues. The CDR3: CASSLGLAGGWGNEQFF. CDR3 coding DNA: TGTGCCAGCAGCTTAGGACTAGCGGGGGGGTGGGGGAATGAGCAGTTCTTC. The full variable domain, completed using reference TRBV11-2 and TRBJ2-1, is EAGVAQSPRYKIIEKRQSVAFWCNPISGHATLYWYQQILGQGPKLLIQFQNNGVVDDSQLPKDRFSAERLKGVDSTLKIQPAKLEDSAVYLCASSLGLAGGWGNEQFFGPGTRLTVL.

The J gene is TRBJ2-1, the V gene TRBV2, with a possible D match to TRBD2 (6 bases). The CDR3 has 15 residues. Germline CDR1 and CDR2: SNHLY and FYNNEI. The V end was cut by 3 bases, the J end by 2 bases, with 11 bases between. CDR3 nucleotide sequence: TGTGCCAGCAGTGACTGGGGGGAGACCTACAATGAGCAGTTCTTC. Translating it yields CASSDWGETYNEQFF.

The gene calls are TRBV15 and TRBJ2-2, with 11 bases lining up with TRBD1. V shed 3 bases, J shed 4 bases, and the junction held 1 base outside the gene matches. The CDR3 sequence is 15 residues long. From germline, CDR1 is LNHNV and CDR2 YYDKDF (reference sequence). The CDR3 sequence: CATSRDRGPTGELFF. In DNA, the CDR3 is TGTGCCACCAGCAGGGACAGGGGGCCCACCGGGGAGCTGTTTTTT. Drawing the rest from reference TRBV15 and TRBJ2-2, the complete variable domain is DAMVIQNPRYQVTQFGKPVTLSCSQTLNHNVMYWYQQKSSQAPKLLFHYYDKDFNNEADTPDNFQSRRPNTSFCFLDIRSPGLGDTAMYLCATSRDRGPTGELFFGEGSRLTVL.

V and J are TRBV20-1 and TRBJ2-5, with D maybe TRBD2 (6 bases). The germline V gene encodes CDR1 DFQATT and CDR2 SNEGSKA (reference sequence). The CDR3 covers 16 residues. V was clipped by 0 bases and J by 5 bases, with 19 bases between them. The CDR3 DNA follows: TGCAGTGCTAGAGAGAGGCACAGTAGGGAGGAGGAGACCCAGTACTTC. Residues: CSARERHSREEETQYF.

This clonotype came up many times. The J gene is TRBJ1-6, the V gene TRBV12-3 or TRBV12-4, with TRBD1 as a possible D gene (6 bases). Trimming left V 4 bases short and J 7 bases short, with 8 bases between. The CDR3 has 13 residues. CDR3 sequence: CASSSQGNSPLHF. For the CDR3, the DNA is TGTGCCAGCAGTTCACAGGGAAATTCACCCCTCCACTTT.